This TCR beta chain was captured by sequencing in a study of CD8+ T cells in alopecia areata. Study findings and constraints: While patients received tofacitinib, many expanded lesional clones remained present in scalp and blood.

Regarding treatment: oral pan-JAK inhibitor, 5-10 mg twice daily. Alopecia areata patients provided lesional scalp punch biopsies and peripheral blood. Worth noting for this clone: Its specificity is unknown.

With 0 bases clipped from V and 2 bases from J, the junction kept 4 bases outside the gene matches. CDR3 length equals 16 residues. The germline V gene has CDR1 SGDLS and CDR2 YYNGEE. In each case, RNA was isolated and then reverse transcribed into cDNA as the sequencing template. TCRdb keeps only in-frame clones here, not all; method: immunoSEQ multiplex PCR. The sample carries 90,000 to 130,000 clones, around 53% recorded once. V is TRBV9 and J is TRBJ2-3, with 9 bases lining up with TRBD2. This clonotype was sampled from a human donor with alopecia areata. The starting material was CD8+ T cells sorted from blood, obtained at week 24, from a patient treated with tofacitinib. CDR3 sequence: CASSVGLAGFTDTQYF. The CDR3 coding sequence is TGTGCCAGCAGCGTAGGCCTAGCGGGATTCACAGATACGCAGTATTTT.